This is a list of T cell receptor beta chains from one sample in a study of spatial heterogeneity in lung cancer. TCRdb re-called the 5' RACE reads with MiXCR, one entry per CDR3 protein. The data show about 52,000 distinct CDR3 sequences, less than 9.5% seen once. Sequencing was performed on PBMCs, taken at follow-up. The receptor set was obtained from a female donor with early-stage non-small cell lung cancer. Each CDR3 is given with its conserved first and last residue. D genes are given only for firm matches. Part of the rows lack a size; the others show once, few, many or a class for expanded clones.

>TRBV7-9|TRBJ2-7|many|.
TGTGCCGGACAACCCCTTTACGAGCAGTACTTC
CAGQPLYEQYF
>TRBV6-6|TRBJ1-5|many|.
TGTGCCAGCAGTAGCGATCAGCCCCAGCATTTT
CASSSDQPQHF
>TRBV5-4|TRBJ2-2|.|.
TGTGCCAGCAGCTCACAGGGCGACACCGGGGAGCTGTTTTTT
CASSSQGDTGELFF
>TRBV7-2|TRBJ2-5|.|.
TGTGCCAGCAGCTCGGGACAACCGGGGCAAGAGACCCAGTACTTC
CASSSGQPGQETQYF
>TRBV27|TRBJ2-2|few|.
TGTGCCAGCAGTGAGAGGCGGACTTCGAACACCGGGGAGCTGTTTTTT
CASSERRTSNTGELFF
>TRBV7-8|TRBJ2-1|few|TRBD2
TGTGCCAGCAGCTTAGCGGAGCGGGGGGCCCCTGGGGATGAGCAGTTCTTC
CASSLAERGAPGDEQFF
>TRBV29-1|TRBJ2-2|many|.
TGCAGCGTTCAACACCAGGGCGGGGAGCTGTTTTTT
CSVQHQGGELFF
>TRBV7-6|TRBJ1-2|many|.
TGTGCCAGCTCCCGGCAGGGAAAGGATGGCTACACCTTC
CASSRQGKDGYTF
>TRBV7-2|TRBJ2-3|medium-sized|.
TGTGCCAGCAGCTTAGGTCTGACCTGGGATACGCAGTATTTT
CASSLGLTWDTQYF
>TRBV6-1|TRBJ2-7|.|.
TGTGCCAGCAGTGAGAGGTCCAGGGACTCCTACGAGCAGTACTTC
CASSERSRDSYEQYF
>TRBV6-2/TRBV6-3|TRBJ2-1|.|TRBD2
TGTGCCAGCAGTTACTATGCGGGGGGTGAGCAGTTCTTC
CASSYYAGGEQFF
>TRBV20-1|TRBJ1-2|few|.
TGCAGTGCTAGTCAGCGGAACTATGGCTACACCTTC
CSASQRNYGYTF
>TRBV5-1|TRBJ2-7|many|TRBD1
TGCGCCAGCAGCCGGGCAGGGGGCGGGACGCTTACCTACGAGCAGTACTTC
CASSRAGGGTLTYEQYF
>TRBV6-1|TRBJ2-1|few|.
TGTGCCAACACACCAGGGAGCTCCTACAATGAGCAGTTCTTC
CANTPGSSYNEQFF
>TRBV7-2|TRBJ1-5|many|TRBD1
TGTGCCAGCAGCACCGGACAGGGCGACAATCAGCCCCAGCATTTT
CASSTGQGDNQPQHF
>TRBV7-3|TRBJ2-3|few|TRBD2
TGTGCCAGCAGCCACAACTTGGCGGGGGGCGCAGATACGCAGTATTTT
CASSHNLAGGADTQYF
>TRBV12-3/TRBV12-4|TRBJ2-2|.|.
TGTGCCAGCAGTTTCGGTGACAGCAACACCGGGGAGCTGTTTTTT
CASSFGDSNTGELFF